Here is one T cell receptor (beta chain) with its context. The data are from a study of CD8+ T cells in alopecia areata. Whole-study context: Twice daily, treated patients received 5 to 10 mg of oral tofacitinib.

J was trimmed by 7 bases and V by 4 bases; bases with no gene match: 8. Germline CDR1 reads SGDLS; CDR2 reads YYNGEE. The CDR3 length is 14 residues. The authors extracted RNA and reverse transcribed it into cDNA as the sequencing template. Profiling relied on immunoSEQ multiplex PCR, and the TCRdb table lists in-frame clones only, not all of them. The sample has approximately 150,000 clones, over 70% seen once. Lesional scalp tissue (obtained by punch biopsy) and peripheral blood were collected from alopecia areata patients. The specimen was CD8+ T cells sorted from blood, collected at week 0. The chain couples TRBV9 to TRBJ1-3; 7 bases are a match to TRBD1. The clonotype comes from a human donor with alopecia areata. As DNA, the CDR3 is TGTGCCAGCAGCCCGGGCCCAGGGGGGAACACCATATATTTT. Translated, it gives CASSPGPGGNTIYF.